This T cell receptor beta chain was documented in a study of blood T cell repertoires in COVID-19 (TCRdb year 2020). Regarding the research as a whole: Collaborator samples came from the United States, Italy and Spain and covered acute and convalescent phases of COVID-19. The prospective study material was composed of cDNA or gDNA derived from T cells, B-cell-depleted T cells, or PBMCs. Deeply sampled blood TCRbeta repertoires from subjects exposed to, actively infected with, or recovered from COVID-19 were included in the dataset. The repertoires were released in a freely available public database meant as a resource for research on the immune response to SARS-CoV-2. Samples came from the ongoing ImmuneRACE study (first 160 participants) plus 1,254 subjects from 6 global collaborators. Sample metadata almost always included a de-identified subject ID, COVID-19 status, age in years and sex. Where available, HLA class I and class II types were obtained from metadata supplied by the sample provider rather than from assay-based typing.

A note on this clone: Its antigen remains undetermined. Base qualities were left out, and no much larger clone turns up one base away. The sample has other DNA sequences that encode this CDR3 too.

What the study reported, not specific to this receptor: The amount of clinical and demographic metadata varied by source and participant and was provided uncurated.

TCRbeta CDR3 regions were amplified from genomic DNA by means of the immunoSEQ Assay, a bias-controlled multiplex PCR. The authors processed their data as follows. Nucleated cell counts per sample were estimated from amplification of reference gene primers within the assay. Sequence reads were collapsed and filtered to measure the absolute abundance of every unique TCRbeta CDR3 rearrangement. Productive Simpson clonality was computed per sample as the square root of Simpson's diversity index over productive rearrangements. The clones in this table, taken by TCRdb from immuneACCESS, are in-frame only. Not every clone is retained; where verified, under half of the shortfall comes from an unresolved V gene, and the cause of the rest is unknown. Clone size and V and J calls were adopted from that table, with D and trimming inferred from the DNA. The sample table records more than 100,000 clones; approximately 81% of these occur just once. Jointly, the top ten make up roughly an eighth of the sample.

Samples from volunteer blood donors who had recovered from COVID-19 were contributed by a second Seattle source. The collaborating institutions used their own protocols to collect whole blood in K2EDTA tubes. For TCRbeta analysis, collaborator samples were shipped as frozen whole blood, as isolated PBMCs, or as DNA extracted from either sample type. The sequence derives from a woman younger than 45 who had recovered from COVID-19. Sequencing used peripheral blood.

The CDR3 corresponds to CASRGQTYEQYF. The sequenced DNA: TGTGCCAGTAGGGGACAGACCTACGAGCAGTACTTC. The rearrangement joined TRBV19 to TRBJ2-7, with 7 junctional bases fitting TRBD1. Including cysteine and phenylalanine, the CDR3 has 12 amino acids. The sequence is cut down to CDR3 DNA, 36 bases in frame from base 1. Unmatched junction bases come to 1, with V trimmed by 6 bases and J by 2 bases. Sequences LNHDA (CDR1) and SQIVND (CDR2) are obtained from the germline V gene (reference sequence).